The TCR beta chain under discussion was sequenced for a study of shared clonotypes between healthy human individuals. Study-level background: Used for every donor were three CD4 naive, three CD4 memory, two CD8 naive and one CD8 memory plate. Points from the study as a whole: Sharing of clonotypes among donors was expected to vary with sequencing depth.

Of note for this clone: Its antigen is not identified.

The V end lost 0 bases, the J end lost 3 bases, and 9 bases lay between the germline ends. The CDR3 covers 15 residues. CDR1 and CDR2 (germline): MNHNS, SASEGT. Sorted-subset replicate PCR reactions contained 150 to 200 ng DNA, corresponding to approximately 30,000 T cell genomes. Libraries were prepared by immunoSEQ multiplex PCR; TCRdb keeps only in-frame clonotypes and omits some of them. Of 2,500,000 or so clones listed, over 85% are singletons. Donors had no recently reported acute infections or vaccinations and were HIV-negative. The genes are TRBV6-1 and TRBJ1-5; no definite D call. The material sequenced was naive CD4+ T cells from PBMCs. The sample's subset: CD45RA+ positively selected. The sequence was obtained from a man between 18 and 29 years old in good health. Some clones in this sample may be carry-over from other donors' samples. The CDR3 protein is CASSEAARSNQPQHF. In DNA, the CDR3 is TGTGCCAGCAGTGAAGCCGCCAGGTCCAATCAGCCCCAGCATTTT.